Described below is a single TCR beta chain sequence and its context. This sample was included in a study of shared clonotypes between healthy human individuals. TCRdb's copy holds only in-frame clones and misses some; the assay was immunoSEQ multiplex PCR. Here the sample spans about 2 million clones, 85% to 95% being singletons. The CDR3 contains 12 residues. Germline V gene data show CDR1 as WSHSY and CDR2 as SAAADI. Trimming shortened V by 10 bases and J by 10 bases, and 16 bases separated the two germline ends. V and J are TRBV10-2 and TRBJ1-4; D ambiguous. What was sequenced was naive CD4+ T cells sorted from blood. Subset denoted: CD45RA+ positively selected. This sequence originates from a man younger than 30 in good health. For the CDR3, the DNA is TGCGCCACCCAACGGTCGGATGGAAAACTGTTTTTT. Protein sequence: CATQRSDGKLFF.